These 17 T cell receptor beta chains were all obtained from the same sample, sequenced in a study of blood T cell repertoires in COVID-19. Libraries were prepared by immunoSEQ multiplex PCR; TCRdb keeps only in-frame clonotypes and omits some of them. The sample consists of 250,000 to 400,000 clones, approximately 88% of them appearing once. Sequenced: peripheral blood. The receptors shown here come from a woman in her twenties or thirties with COVID-19, enrolled during active disease.

The chain combines TRBV4-3 with TRBJ2-3, with 7 nucleotides matching TRBD1. V lost 5 bases to trimming and J lost 2 bases; unmatched junction nucleotides: 7. CDR1 and CDR2 from the germline V gene are LGHNA and YSLEER. The length of the CDR3 is 15 residues. The CDR3 DNA sequence: TGCGCCAGCAGCACCCGGACAGGCCTCACAGATACGCAGTATTTT. Translated: CASSTRTGLTDTQYF.

The chain joins TRBV18 to TRBJ1-2, with D perhaps matching TRBD1 (5 bases). Germline V gene data show CDR1 as KGHSH and CDR2 as LQKENI. The V end was cut by 5 bases, the J end by 7 bases, with 17 bases between. This CDR3 has 14 residues. In DNA form, the CDR3 reads TGTGCCAGCTCATTCTCCGGGCCCAGGGTTGGCTACACCTTC. Protein: CASSFSGPRVGYTF.

The chain recombines TRBV2 with TRBJ2-2; TRBD1 aligns across 7 bases. Germline V gene sequence: CDR1 SNHLY, CDR2 FYNNEI. V was pared by 6 bases and J by 1 base, with 5 bases of the junction left unmatched. CDR3 size: 15 residues. The CDR3 reads CASSTGTVNTGELFF. In DNA form, the CDR3 reads TGTGCCAGCAGCACCGGGACAGTGAACACCGGGGAGCTGTTTTTT.

This clone was seen only once. This chain uses TRBV18 with TRBJ2-6; 8 nucleotides align to TRBD2. The CDR3 sequence is 17 residues long. The V gene end was trimmed by 4 bases and the J gene end by 0 bases; junction bases not matched to a gene: 5. Germline CDR1 KGHSH, CDR2 LQKENI. In DNA, the CDR3 is TGTGCCAGCTCACATAGCGGGGCCAGCTCTGGGGCCAACGTCCTGACTTTC. Its translation is CASSHSGASSGANVLTF.

This chain links TRBV20-1 with TRBJ2-3; D might be TRBD1 or TRBD2, each matching 6 bases. Germline loops: CDR1 DFQATT, CDR2 SNEGSKA (reference sequence). V gave up 3 bases and J gave up 4 bases, with 14 bases separating them. CDR3 length: 14 residues. The CDR3 DNA follows: TGCAGTGCTAGTGAGGGGGGAGGCCCAGATACGCAGTATTTT. Amino acids: CSASEGGGPDTQYF.

The rearrangement links TRBV19 to TRBJ2-5; D unresolved. In germline, CDR1 is LNHDA, CDR2 SQIVND (reference sequence). V was clipped by 5 bases and J by 5 bases, with 12 bases between them. This CDR3 region has 13 residues. The CDR3 bases are TGTGCCAGTAGTCCTACAGCCTCGGAGACCCAGTACTTC. This encodes CASSPTASETQYF.

The rearrangement joins TRBV5-1 to TRBJ2-3, with 10 bases lining up with TRBD1. Germline V gives CDR1 SGHRS, CDR2 YFSETQ. The CDR3 totals 16 residues. The V segment lost 2 bases and the J segment 4 bases; nucleotides outside the gene matches: 7. The CDR3 protein is CASSLATGGSADTQYF. CDR3 in DNA: TGCGCCAGCAGCTTAGCGACAGGGGGCTCGGCAGATACGCAGTATTTT.

The rearrangement joins TRBV3-1 (or the pseudogene TRBV3-2) to TRBJ2-1; D perhaps matches TRBD2 (6 bases). The CDR3 sequence is 13 residues long. Per the germline V gene, CDR1 is LGHDT and CDR2 is YNNKEL (reference sequence). Trimming took 9 bases from V and 5 from J, leaving 14 bases between them. This chain's CDR3 is CARGASVHNEQFF. The DNA of the CDR3 is TGTGCCAGAGGGGCTAGCGTGCACAATGAGCAGTTCTTC.

The rearrangement joins TRBV9 to TRBJ2-2; 16 bases match TRBD2. Looked up from germline, CDR1 is SGDLS and CDR2 is YYNGEE. Unmatched junction bases numbered 1, after V lost 2 bases and J lost 6 bases. The CDR3 spans 16 residues. CDR3 bases: TGTGCCAGCAGCGTGGGACTAGCGGGGGGGTCCGGGGAGCTGTTTTTT. Translation: CASSVGLAGGSGELFF.

The chain uses TRBV20-1 and TRBJ2-2; D possibly corresponds to TRBD2 (6 bases). Trimming removed 6 bases from V and 5 bases from J, with 16 bases in between. Germline CDR1 and CDR2: DFQATT and SNEGSKA (reference sequence). CDR3 length: 14 amino acids. CDR3 DNA sequence: TGCAGTGCGAGTCCCTCAGGGAGGACCGGGGAGCTGTTTTTT. It translates to CSASPSGRTGELFF.

The chain uses TRBV4-3 and TRBJ2-7; TRBD1 might be the D (5 bases). The CDR3 runs to 14 residues. Trimming shortened V by 0 bases and J by 6 bases, and 12 bases separated the two germline ends. The germline CDR1 and CDR2 sequences are LGHNA and YSLEER. The CDR3 region has the DNA TGCGCCAGCAGCCAAGAGGCGTGGGGCCCCGAGCAGTACTTC. It is translated as CASSQEAWGPEQYF.

The genes are TRBV19 and TRBJ1-1; D may be TRBD1 (5 bases). The V end lost 5 bases, the J end lost 9 bases, and 16 bases lay between the germline ends. Per germline, CDR1 LNHDA and CDR2 SQIVND (reference sequence). This CDR3 comprises 13 residues. The CDR3 loop reads CASSFGAFSQAFF. The CDR3 DNA is TGTGCCAGTAGTTTTGGGGCCTTCTCCCAAGCTTTCTTT.

The J gene is TRBJ2-2, the V gene TRBV9; 15 nucleotides agree with TRBD2. J lost 5 bases, V lost 4 bases, and 9 bases had no gene match. Germline V gene sequence: CDR1 SGDLS, CDR2 YYNGEE. This CDR3 has 18 amino acids. In nucleotides, the CDR3 is TGTGCCAGCAGCCTCCGGACTAGCGGGGGGGCAGGAACCGGGGAGCTGTTTTTT. Protein: CASSLRTSGGAGTGELFF.

The rearrangement joins TRBV5-1 to TRBJ2-1; 9 bases fit TRBD2. V was pared by 4 bases and J by 4 bases, with 9 bases of the junction left unmatched. The CDR3 covers 16 residues. Germline assignment: CDR1 SGHRS and CDR2 YFSETQ. The CDR3 DNA reads TGCGCCAGCAGCCGGGGATTGGCGGGGGGGTACAATGAGCAGTTCTTC. It translates to CASSRGLAGGYNEQFF.

This chain uses TRBV11-1 with TRBJ2-5; TRBD1 matches at 10 bases. The CDR3 totals 14 residues. CDR1 is SGHAT, CDR2 FQDESV, per germline (reference sequence). The V gene end was trimmed by 6 bases and the J gene end by 1 base; junction bases not matched to a gene: 2. The CDR3 sequence is CASSWTGGQETQYF. The CDR3 region has the DNA TGTGCCAGCAGTTGGACAGGGGGCCAAGAGACCCAGTACTTC.

This clone came up a few times. The rearrangement links TRBV20-1 to TRBJ1-2, with TRBD1 identical over 8 bases. In germline, CDR1 is DFQATT, CDR2 SNEGSKA (reference sequence). The CDR3 is 15 amino acids. The V and J ends lost 3 bases and 2 bases, in that order; junction bases with no gene match: 8. As DNA, the CDR3 is TGCAGTGCTAGTATTAGTTCAGGGGGCAACTATGGCTACACCTTC. Its translation: CSASISSGGNYGYTF.

This rearrangement joins TRBV7-2 to TRBJ2-7; 9 nucleotides match TRBD1. V was pared by 3 bases and J by 2 bases, with 5 bases of the junction left unmatched. This CDR3 comprises 15 residues. The germline V gene has CDR1 SGHTA and CDR2 FQGNSA. CDR3 DNA: TGTGCCAGCAGCTTTGGGACAGGGCCCCCCTACGAGCAGTACTTC. Encoded protein: CASSFGTGPPYEQYF.